Each of the 30 T cell receptor beta chains below was sequenced from the same sample in a study of T-cell memory formation after mild COVID-19. In TCRdb, the 5' RACE reads were re-called with MiXCR into one record per CDR3 protein. The sample includes about 210,000 distinct CDR3 sequences, 27% of them seen just once. Material for sequencing was PBMCs or a T cell subset sorted from them (not recorded which). Source of these receptors: an adult woman who had mild COVID-19 (a few samples of this study predate the infection). Cell type and time point are not known.

A word on this clonotype: A much larger clone differs from this one at a single base, so this may be a read error. The rearrangement links TRBV12-3 or TRBV12-4 to TRBJ2-7; no firm D call. V was shortened by 9 bases and J by 5 bases, with 23 bases between the two germline ends. The CDR3 covers 15 residues. In DNA, the CDR3 is TGTGCCAGAAGTACGGATGGGAACGGGCCGCACGAGCAGTACTTC. Amino acids: CARSTDGNGPHEQYF.

This chain links TRBV5-6 with TRBJ1-4, with a possible D match to TRBD1 (6 bases). Germline V CDR1 and CDR2: SGHDT, YYEEEE. The length of the CDR3 is 15 residues. V lost 3 bases, J lost 8 bases, and 17 bases lay in between. For the CDR3, the DNA is TGTGCCAGCAGCTCCCGGCCAGGGGTTAGGGAAAAACTGTTTTTT. It encodes CASSSRPGVREKLFF.

The chain recombines TRBV6-5 with TRBJ2-5; TRBD2 matches 8 bases. The CDR3 totals 16 residues. Germline trimming cut 9 bases from V and 5 bases from J; bases unmatched to any gene: 17. Germline V lookup: CDR1 MNHEY, CDR2 SVGAGI. The CDR3 DNA is TGTGCCAGTAACCCTTCGGTAGCGGGACGACGGGAGACCCAGTACTTC. Its translation is CASNPSVAGRRETQYF.

The chain combines TRBV20-1 with TRBJ2-3; 7 bases align to TRBD1. J lost 2 bases, V lost 0 bases, and 8 bases had no gene match. The CDR3 is 16 residues long. The germline V gene has CDR1 DFQATT and CDR2 SNEGSKA (reference sequence). In DNA form, the CDR3 reads TGCAGTGCTAGAGACCCGGGACAGAGATCCACAGATACGCAGTATTTT. Translating it yields CSARDPGQRSTDTQYF.

The rearrangement links TRBV5-6 to TRBJ1-2, with TRBD1 matching over 11 bases. Germline V gene lookup returns CDR1 SGHDT and CDR2 YYEEEE. This CDR3 spans 16 amino acids. V lost 4 bases and J lost 3; bases outside the gene matches: 8. The CDR3 sequence is CASSLPGTGGYYGYTF. CDR3 coding DNA: TGTGCCAGCAGCCTACCCGGGACAGGGGGGTACTATGGCTACACCTTC.

This clonotype was counted a few times. V is TRBV4-3 and J is TRBJ2-7, with D perhaps TRBD1 (6 bases). This CDR3 has 14 amino acids. V was cut by 0 bases and J by 4 bases, with 10 bases left in between. The V gene's germline CDR1 is LGHNA and CDR2 YSLEER. For the CDR3, the DNA is TGCGCCAGCAGCCAAGAGCAGGGGTGGTACGAGCAGTACTTC. It specifies CASSQEQGWYEQYF.

This rearrangement joins TRBV20-1 to TRBJ2-7, with 7 bases lining up with TRBD2. CDR3 length: 11 residues. V lost 7 bases and J lost 4; bases outside the gene matches: 4. Germline assignment: CDR1 DFQATT and CDR2 SNEGSKA (reference sequence). In DNA, the CDR3 is TGCAGTGTGAGGGAGGGGTACGAGCAGTACTTC. Translated: CSVREGYEQYF.

CDR3 in amino acids: CASSRTPGYEQYF. Here the CDR3 DNA reads TGTGCCAGCAGCCGGACCCCAGGCTACGAGCAGTACTTC. The chain uses TRBV5-5 and TRBJ2-7; D is unclear. In germline, CDR1 is SGHKS, CDR2 YYEKEE (reference sequence). The CDR3 is 13 residues long. Trimming pared 4 bases from V and 3 bases from J, leaving 11 bases between.

A few counts support this clonotype. V gene TRBV5-6 combines with J gene TRBJ2-3, with D unclear. Germline V CDR1 and CDR2: SGHDT, YYEEEE. Trimming took 0 bases from V and 4 from J, leaving 9 bases between them. This CDR3 has 14 amino acids. Here the CDR3 DNA reads TGTGCCAGCAGCTTGGCCAAAAACTCAGATACGCAGTATTTT. Its translation: CASSLAKNSDTQYF.

The sample holds a few counts of this clonotype. This chain connects TRBV4-1 to TRBJ2-1; possibly TRBD2 for D (6 bases). Germline lookup yields CDR1 MGHRA and CDR2 YSYEKL. Trimming took 3 bases from V and 4 from J, leaving 16 bases between them. This CDR3 region has 16 residues. In DNA, the CDR3 is TGCGCCAGCAGCCAGCCTTTGGAGCGGGCGTACAATGAGCAGTTCTTC. It yields the protein CASSQPLERAYNEQFF.

The chain couples TRBV9 to TRBJ2-7, with TRBD2 matching 8 bases. V gave up 0 bases and J gave up 0 bases; unmatched junction bases: 5. The CDR3 sequence is 16 residues long. CDR1 SGDLS and CDR2 YYNGEE come from the germline V gene. This CDR3 reads CASSVAERGSSYEQYF. CDR3 nucleotides: TGTGCCAGCAGCGTAGCAGAGCGGGGGAGCTCCTACGAGCAGTACTTC.

This chain links TRBV20-1 with TRBJ2-7, with D perhaps TRBD1 (6 bases). Per the germline V gene, CDR1 is DFQATT and CDR2 is SNEGSKA (reference sequence). V lost 0 bases, J lost 2 bases, and 11 bases lay in between. This CDR3 has 14 residues. CDR3 DNA: TGCAGTGCTAGAGACAGGGGAACCCCCTACGAGCAGTACTTC. It encodes CSARDRGTPYEQYF.

The chain couples TRBV5-4 to TRBJ2-3; weak D call: TRBD1 (5 bases). The CDR3 consists of 14 residues. Deletions cut 0 bases from V and 6 bases from J, with 11 bases between. Germline V gives CDR1 SGHNT, CDR2 YYREEE (reference sequence). CDR3 sequence: CASSLEPGMDTQYF. The DNA of the CDR3 is TGTGCCAGCAGCTTGGAGCCAGGGATGGATACGCAGTATTTT.

The chain has TRBV24-1 and TRBJ2-3, with 10 bases identical to TRBD1. V trimming: 2 bases; J trimming: 2 bases; junction bases outside the gene matches: 3. CDR1 is KGHDR, CDR2 SFDVKD, per germline. CDR3 length: 16 residues. The DNA of the CDR3 is TGTGCCACCAGTGATTGGGGACAGGGGCACACAGATACGCAGTATTTT. Translation gives CATSDWGQGHTDTQYF.

This chain uses TRBV5-1 with TRBJ2-7; the match to TRBD1 covers 7 bases. This CDR3 comprises 14 residues. V lost 5 bases and J lost 5; bases outside the gene matches: 10. The germline V gene has CDR1 SGHRS and CDR2 YFSETQ. CDR3 sequence reads: CASSDGDSIHEQYF. The CDR3, as DNA: TGCGCCAGCAGTGACGGGGACAGCATCCACGAGCAGTACTTC.

The DNA of the CDR3 is TGCGCCAGCAGGTCACAGGGGGCACCCACAGATACGCAGTATTTT. This gives the protein CASRSQGAPTDTQYF. This chain connects TRBV5-1 to TRBJ2-3, with TRBD1 identical over 9 bases. CDR1 and CDR2 (germline): SGHRS, YFSETQ. The CDR3 sequence is 15 residues long. J gave up 2 bases and V 5 bases, and 6 bases lay outside the gene matches.

This clonotype was counted only a few times. The chain couples TRBV30 to TRBJ1-2; D perhaps matches TRBD1 (6 bases). Germline V gene sequence: CDR1 GTSNPN, CDR2 SVGIG (reference sequence). V lost 0 bases and J 8 bases, leaving 10 bases between the germline ends. CDR3 length: 12 amino acids. The CDR3 is CAWSVQGGGYTF. CDR3 DNA: TGTGCCTGGAGTGTACAGGGTGGCGGCTACACCTTC.

The chain employs TRBV24-1 and TRBJ2-1, with 13 bases fitting TRBD2. The CDR3 sequence is 16 residues long. Germline V gene lookup returns CDR1 KGHDR and CDR2 SFDVKD. The ends lost 4 bases at V and 7 bases at J; junction bases unmatched: 6. The CDR3 DNA follows: TGTGCCACCAGTGAACGTGGGACTAGCGGGAAAAATGAGCAGTTCTTC. Its protein product is CATSERGTSGKNEQFF.

This clonotype was seen at least ten times. The CDR3 sequence: CASSFASAGGYTF. The CDR3, as DNA: TGTGCCAGCAGTTTCGCATCTGCGGGTGGCTACACCTTC. The chain is built from TRBV12-3 or TRBV12-4 and TRBJ1-2; D call uncertain. V was trimmed by 3 bases and J by 7 bases, leaving 12 bases between them. This CDR3 comprises 13 residues.

This clonotype was found once. The chain joins TRBV7-6 to TRBJ2-1; D might be TRBD1 or TRBD2, each matching 5 bases. V lost 2 bases and J lost 5, with 13 bases in between. Germline lookup yields CDR1 SGHVS and CDR2 FNYEAQ. This CDR3 has 15 amino acids. The CDR3 nucleotides are TGTGCCAGCAGCTTAAGGAGTGGGACGAACAATGAGCAGTTCTTC. It translates to CASSLRSGTNNEQFF.

The V and J genes are TRBV7-9 and TRBJ1-1, with no clear D. This CDR3 comprises 12 residues. Trimming removed 5 bases at V and 4 bases at J, with 8 bases between. Germline assignment: CDR1 SEHNR and CDR2 FQNEAQ (reference sequence). CDR3 sequence reads: CASSHSGTEAFF. Written as DNA, the CDR3 is TGTGCCAGCAGCCACAGCGGCACTGAAGCTTTCTTT.

The chain joins TRBV3-1 to TRBJ2-3; D is ambiguous. Trimming removed 0 bases from V and 4 bases from J, with 8 bases in between. The CDR3 runs to 14 residues. Germline V gene lookup returns CDR1 LGHDT and CDR2 YNNKEL (reference sequence). The CDR3 DNA reads as TGTGCCAGCAGCCAAGATTTCACAGCAGATACGCAGTATTTT. Residues: CASSQDFTADTQYF.

This clonotype was seen a handful of times. This rearrangement joins TRBV6-6 to TRBJ2-4, with 9 bases lining up with TRBD1. J was trimmed by 1 base and V by 0 bases; bases with no gene match: 1. The CDR3 consists of 16 residues. Per the germline V gene, CDR1 is MNHNY and CDR2 is SVGAGI (reference sequence). DNA for the CDR3: TGTGCCAGCAGTTACTCAGGACAGGGGGCCAAAAACATTCAGTACTTC. Protein sequence: CASSYSGQGAKNIQYF.

The V gene is TRBV5-1, the J gene TRBJ2-3; TRBD2 might be the D (7 bases). The CDR3 sequence is 14 residues long. The V and J ends lost 4 bases and 2 bases respectively, with 11 bases between them. Germline assignment: CDR1 SGHRS and CDR2 YFSETQ. This CDR3 reads CASSGGADTDTQYF. In DNA form, the CDR3 reads TGCGCCAGCAGCGGGGGGGCCGACACAGATACGCAGTATTTT.

This clonotype was picked up a small number of times. The V gene is TRBV29-1, the J gene TRBJ1-3; 8 nucleotides agree with TRBD1. This CDR3 has 15 amino acids. Germline V lookup: CDR1 SQVTM, CDR2 ANQGSEA. V trimming: 7 bases; J trimming: 0 bases; junction bases outside the gene matches: 8. The CDR3 sequence: CSARDRRVSGNTIYF. Here the CDR3 DNA reads TGCAGCGCCAGGGACAGGCGAGTCTCTGGAAACACCATATATTTT.

The gene calls are TRBV4-1 and TRBJ2-7; the D gene is possibly TRBD2 (7 bases). The germline V gene has CDR1 MGHRA and CDR2 YSYEKL. Trimming took 4 bases from V and 7 from J, leaving 17 bases between them. This CDR3 spans 14 amino acids. This CDR3 reads CASSPSTGREEQYF. CDR3 DNA sequence: TGCGCCAGCAGCCCCTCCACAGGGAGGGAAGAGCAGTACTTC.

The chain is built from TRBV20-1 and TRBJ2-3, with 9 bases matching TRBD2. Trimming at V came to 3 bases and at J to 3 bases, leaving 4 bases not matched to a gene. CDR1 is DFQATT and CDR2 is SNEGSKA in the germline V gene (reference sequence). The CDR3 totals 14 residues. The CDR3 coding sequence is TGCAGTGCTAGTTCTCTAGCGGGGACAGATACGCAGTATTTT. It yields the protein CSASSLAGTDTQYF.

V is TRBV7-9 and J is TRBJ1-2; D uncertain. Trimming removed 5 bases at V and 0 bases at J, with 13 bases between. Germline assignment: CDR1 SEHNR and CDR2 FQNEAQ (reference sequence). CDR3 length equals 15 residues. The CDR3 DNA sequence: TGTGCCAGCAGCCCAACGATGGTTTCTAACTATGGCTACACCTTC. This translates into CASSPTMVSNYGYTF.

This clonotype was picked up a small number of times. This CDR3 is CASSYGGREQYF. The DNA of the CDR3 is TGTGCCAGCAGTTACGGGGGAAGAGAGCAGTACTTC. The V gene is TRBV2, the J gene TRBJ2-7; the D gene is possibly TRBD2 (6 bases). The germline V and J ends were trimmed by 5 bases and 7 bases, with 12 bases remaining between them. There are 12 residues in the CDR3. CDR1 and CDR2 from the germline V gene are SNHLY and FYNNEI. Full variable domain (outside the CDR3, taken from reference TRBV2 and TRBJ2-7): EPEVTQTPSHQVTQMGQEVILRCVPISNHLYFYWYRQILGQKVEFLVSFYNNEISEKSEIFDDQFSVERPDGSNFTLKIRSTKLEDSAMYFCASSYGGREQYFGPGTRLTVT.

The genes are TRBV3-1 and TRBJ2-2; the D gene is possibly TRBD2 (6 bases). The CDR3 runs to 15 residues. Trimming stripped 4 bases from V and 4 bases from J, with 13 bases between. Germline assignment: CDR1 LGHDT and CDR2 YNNKEL (reference sequence). CDR3 in DNA: TGTGCCAGCAGCCCTATGAGGGAGGTCACCGGGGAGCTGTTTTTT. Protein sequence: CASSPMREVTGELFF.